The rows below give T cell receptor beta chains drawn from one sample of a study of human T cells and chemical hapten exposure. TCRdb itself ran the RACE reads through MiXCR, one entry per CDR3 protein. The table lists 50,000 to 80,000 distinct CDR3 sequences, approximately 9.9% of them singletons. The specimen was whole blood, collected in connection with sensitization to the hapten diphenylcyclopropenone (DPC). The receptors originated from a woman aged 25 to 39 with alopecia areata. Some clones in this sample may be carry-over from other donors' samples. Both conserved end residues are part of each CDR3. Fields, in order: D gene, J gene, clone size, V gene, CDR3 protein, CDR3 DNA. The D gene is left open where the match is weak. Clone size is given for some rows only: seen once, a few or many times, or a class if the clone is expanded.

>-|TRBJ2-3|many|TRBV10-3
CAISRDRFTDTQYF
TGTGCCATCAGCCGAGACCGTTTCACAGATACGCAGTATTTT
>-|TRBJ2-2|many|TRBV18
CASSPQEAGNTGELFF
TGTGCCAGCTCACCTCAGGAGGCGGGGAACACCGGGGAGCTGTTTTTT
>TRBD2|TRBJ2-1|-|TRBV4-1
CASSGGLAGVNEQFF
TGCGCCAGCAGTGGAGGGCTAGCGGGAGTCAATGAGCAGTTCTTC
>TRBD2|TRBJ2-7|medium-sized|TRBV29-1
CSVGTSGNYEQYF
TGCAGCGTTGGAACTAGCGGGAACTACGAGCAGTACTTC
>-|TRBJ1-5|few|TRBV12-3/TRBV12-4
CASSLGIGSGNQPQHF
TGTGCCAGCAGTTTAGGGATAGGGTCGGGCAATCAGCCCCAGCATTTT
>-|TRBJ1-2|few|TRBV11-2
CASSLEARIYGYTF
TGTGCCAGCAGCTTAGAGGCTCGGATCTATGGCTACACCTTC
>-|TRBJ2-1|-|TRBV9
CASSVTGLPYNEQFF
TGTGCCAGCAGCGTAACGGGACTGCCCTACAATGAGCAGTTCTTC
>-|TRBJ2-6|many|TRBV5-5
CASSSDGPQTLGANVLTF
TGTGCCAGCAGCTCCGACGGACCCCAAACTCTAGGGGCCAACGTCCTGACTTTC
>TRBD1|TRBJ1-2|-|TRBV10-3
CAITSGQTSYGYTF
TGTGCCATCACGTCGGGACAGACTAGCTATGGCTACACCTTC
>-|TRBJ1-1|few|TRBV20-1
CSATYTNTEAFF
TGCAGTGCGACTTACACGAACACTGAAGCTTTCTTT
>-|TRBJ1-5|few|TRBV12-3/TRBV12-4
CASSFSEGINQPQHF
TGTGCCAGCAGTTTTTCTGAGGGTATCAATCAGCCCCAGCATTTT
>TRBD2|TRBJ2-7|many|TRBV28
CATLSTSGSWSYEQYF
TGTGCCACCCTGTCGACTAGCGGGAGTTGGTCCTACGAGCAGTACTTC
>TRBD2|TRBJ2-5|many|TRBV18
CASTKTSGGQETQYF
TGTGCCAGCACGAAGACTAGCGGGGGCCAAGAGACCCAGTACTTC
>-|TRBJ2-1|-|TRBV10-3
CAISEAIGYNEQFF
TGTGCCATCAGTGAGGCCATAGGCTACAATGAGCAGTTCTTC
>-|TRBJ2-7|many|TRBV7-2
CASSPDGPGEQYF
TGTGCCAGCAGCCCGGACGGTCCGGGAGAGCAGTACTTC
>-|TRBJ1-5|few|TRBV20-1
CSAIGQWSNQPQHF
TGCAGTGCGATAGGACAGTGGAGCAATCAGCCCCAGCATTTT
>-|TRBJ2-2|few|TRBV9
CASSVAAATGELFF
TGTGCCAGCAGCGTAGCGGCCGCCACCGGGGAGCTGTTTTTT
>-|TRBJ2-1|few|TRBV5-1
CASSLVAATNEQFF
TGCGCCAGCAGCTTGGTTGCGGCGACCAATGAGCAGTTCTTC
>-|TRBJ1-2|-|TRBV6-6
CASSRQTNYGYTF
TGTGCCAGCAGTCGACAGACTAACTATGGCTACACCTTC
>-|TRBJ2-3|few|TRBV11-2
CASSLVGAASTDTQYF
TGTGCCAGCAGCTTAGTTGGAGCGGCTAGCACAGATACGCAGTATTTT
>-|TRBJ2-7|-|TRBV28
CASRGLDYEQYF
TGTGCCAGCAGGGGGCTGGACTACGAGCAGTACTTC
>TRBD1|TRBJ1-5|many|TRBV28
CASIKGDRGNQPQHF
TGTGCCAGCATCAAGGGGGACAGGGGCAATCAGCCCCAGCATTTT
>-|TRBJ2-2|-|TRBV20-1
CSALGGVYTGELFF
TGCAGTGCCCTCGGTGGGGTGTACACCGGGGAGCTGTTTTTT
>-|TRBJ1-2|few|TRBV3-1
CASSQGQAGGYTF
TGTGCCAGCAGCCAAGGACAGGCGGGTGGCTACACCTTC
>-|TRBJ1-2|many|TRBV13
CASSLGGWVGYGYTF
TGTGCCAGCAGCTTAGGAGGATGGGTAGGATATGGCTACACCTTC
>TRBD2|TRBJ2-1|few|TRBV10-3
CAINDGSGSIGQFF
TGTGCCATCAATGACGGTAGCGGGAGTATTGGGCAGTTCTTC
>TRBD2|TRBJ2-5|-|TRBV11-2
CASSLRRAGEGETQYF
TGTGCCAGCAGCTTACGACGGGCGGGAGAGGGAGAGACCCAGTACTTC
>-|TRBJ2-4|few|TRBV29-1
CSVEGAKNIQYF
TGCAGCGTTGAGGGGGCCAAAAACATTCAGTACTTC
>-|TRBJ1-1|-|TRBV28
CASSRHPEAFF
TGTGCCAGCAGCAGACACCCGGAAGCTTTCTTT